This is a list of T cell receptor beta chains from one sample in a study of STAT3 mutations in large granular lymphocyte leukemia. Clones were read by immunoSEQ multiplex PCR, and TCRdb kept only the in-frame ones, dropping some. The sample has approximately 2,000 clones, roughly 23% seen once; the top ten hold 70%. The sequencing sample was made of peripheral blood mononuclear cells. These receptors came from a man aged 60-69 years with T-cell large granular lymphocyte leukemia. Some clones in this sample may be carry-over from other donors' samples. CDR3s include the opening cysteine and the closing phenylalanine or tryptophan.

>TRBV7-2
CASGPGQGLSEQFF
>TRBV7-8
CASSLRLALQETQYF
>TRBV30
CAWSRQVLNNEQFF
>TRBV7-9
CASSLGSGDYNSPLHF
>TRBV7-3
CASSPEAGGYEQYF
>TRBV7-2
CASSLGQGAQYF
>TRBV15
CATSTDIYTGELFF
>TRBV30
CALTASGANVLTF
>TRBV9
CASSVEGQEAFF
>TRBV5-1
CASSLVSGAGGSGANVLTF
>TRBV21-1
CASIPLRGACNEKLFF
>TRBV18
CASSPGTLNQNEQYF
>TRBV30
CAWTLAGGRETQYF
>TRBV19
CASRAGGASYNEQFF
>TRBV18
CASSPGGAQETQYF
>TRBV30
CAWSITYSRGGENTEAFF
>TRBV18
CASSPPNVGCGADTQYF
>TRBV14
CASSRGPSLYF
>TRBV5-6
CASSFLNSEAFF
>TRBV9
CASSVGGSRVDYEQYF
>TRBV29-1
CSVETGLVSAVTF
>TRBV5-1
CASSLGTGEWGQYF
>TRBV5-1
CASSLDGAEQYF
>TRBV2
CASSEMGPSGSSGNTIYF
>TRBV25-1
CASSEYETANEKLFF
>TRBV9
CASSVPPTSGSAEQFF
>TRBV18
CASSPPGVIADTQYF
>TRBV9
CASSVATLGNTEAFF